The present TCR beta chain was sequenced within a study of cytomegalovirus exposure and HLA in healthy donors. Germline lookup yields CDR1 SGHRS and CDR2 YFSETQ. Trimming removed 0 bases at V and 2 bases at J, with 12 bases between. The CDR3 covers 15 residues. The PCR made use of 60 Vbeta and 13 Jbeta primers. Libraries were prepared by immunoSEQ multiplex PCR; TCRdb keeps only in-frame clonotypes and omits some of them. The repertoire consists of approximately 150,000 clones, with about four fifths occurring once and the leading ten covering roughly 2.4%. This clone appeared once. This clonotype originated in a woman younger than 30 in good health and CMV-seropositive. What was sequenced was PBMCs. V gene TRBV5-1 combines with J gene TRBJ2-7, with TRBD2 as a possible D gene (6 bases). In DNA, the CDR3 is TGCGCCAGCAGCTTGGCAGTAGGGGAGGCCTACGAGCAGTACTTC. This encodes CASSLAVGEAYEQYF. Full variable domain (rest looked up from reference TRBV5-1 and TRBJ2-7): KAGVTQTPRYLIKTRGQQVTLSCSPISGHRSVSWYQQTPGQGLQFLFEYFSETQRNKGNFPGRFSGRQFSNSRSEMNVSTLELGDSALYLCASSLAVGEAYEQYFGPGTRLTVT.